The source of this T cell receptor beta chain is a study of cytomegalovirus exposure and HLA in healthy donors. Primers for the PCR totalled 60 Vbeta and 13 Jbeta. Measured with immunoSEQ multiplex PCR; TCRdb has only the in-frame clones, and not every one. The table shows under 200,000 clones, with around 82% occurring only once. The germline gives CDR1 MNHNS, CDR2 SASEGT. V lost 4 bases, J lost 4 bases, and 11 bases stayed unmatched. The CDR3 contains 17 residues. The sample comprised PBMCs. V is TRBV6-1 and J is TRBJ2-5; 11 nucleotides line up with TRBD1. The receptor's source is a man aged 55 to 70 in good health and CMV-seronegative. CDR3 protein: CASSVTIPGQGGETQYF. CDR3 sequence (DNA): TGTGCCAGCAGTGTGACGATTCCGGGACAGGGGGGAGAGACCCAGTACTTC.